The T cell receptor beta chain described here comes from a study of response to subunit inactivated influenza vaccine. This clonotype showed up many times. The CDR3 is 15 residues long. MiXCR, run by TCRdb on the RT-PCR reads, gives a single entry per CDR3 protein. The data contain under 750,000 distinct CDR3 sequences, roughly 12% of them singletons. This TCR was recovered from a man aged 45-65 years who received an inactivated influenza vaccine. The gene calls are TRBV21-1 and TRBJ2-2. TRBV21-1 is described as a pseudogene. The input for sequencing was PBMCs from blood, taken on the day of vaccination. CDR3 amino acids: CASSKRSSSTGELFF. The CDR3 coding sequence is TGTGCCAGCAGCAAACGGAGCTCGAGCACCGGGGAGCTGTTTTTT.